The subject of this entry is one T cell receptor (beta chain). Its cognate antigen is unknown. These data come from a study of beta chain features in type 1 diabetes. Sequenced material consisted of expressed TCRB transcripts (all of the isolated RNA was reverse transcribed). Generated by immunoSEQ multiplex PCR, the TCRdb table keeps only in-frame clones and is missing some. The sample lists a few hundred thousand clones; 9.6% were seen once. V was pared by 2 bases and J by 4 bases, with 14 bases between. The V gene's germline CDR1 is SGHTA and CDR2 FQGNSA. This CDR3 has 15 residues. Broader study findings: Across all four CD4+ subsets, people with type 1 diabetes showed modestly shorter TCRB CDR3s.

Researchers reported sorting CD4+ naive, central memory, regulatory and stem cell-like memory cells via CD45RO/CCR7/CD25/CD127/CD95/CD27. The rearrangement uses TRBV7-2 and TRBJ1-1; D possibly corresponds to TRBD1 (5 bases). The TCR comes from a man aged 25 to 40 with type 1 diabetes. Sequencing was done on a sample of central memory CD4+ T cells from blood. The DNA for the CDR3 is TGTGCCAGCAGCTTACTCCCACGGGGGATCACTGAAGCTTTCTTT. It yields the protein CASSLLPRGITEAFF.